These T cell receptor beta chains were read from a single sample in a study of T cells in Graves' hyperthyroidism and ophthalmopathy. One entry per CDR3 protein, called by TCRdb with MiXCR from the multiplex PCR reads. The sample consists of some 350,000 distinct CDR3 sequences, around 15% of them appearing once. Sequenced: blood. The receptors come from a woman in her forties with Graves' ophthalmopathy. Each CDR3 is given with its conserved first and last residue. Fields, in order: V gene, D gene, CDR3 length, clone size, J gene, CDR3 protein, CDR3 DNA. D genes are given only for firm matches. The size of a clone is reported for some rows only, either as once, few or many, or as a class for expanded clones.

v_gene: TRBV11-3
d_gene: TRBD1
len: 14
abundance: many
j_gene: TRBJ1-1
CDR3aa: CASSLGGTVPEAFF
CDR3nt: TGTGCCAGCAGCTTAGGTGGGACAGTACCTGAAGCTTTCTTT

v_gene: TRBV2
d_gene: TRBD2
len: 17
abundance: .
j_gene: TRBJ2-1
CDR3aa: CADSMGLAGGLVNEQFF
CDR3nt: TGTGCCGACAGCATGGGACTAGCGGGAGGATTAGTCAATGAGCAGTTCTTC

v_gene: TRBV7-9
d_gene: .
len: 18
abundance: many
j_gene: TRBJ2-5
CDR3aa: CASSPRNPFGNSVETQYF
CDR3nt: TGTGCCAGCAGCCCTCGGAACCCCTTCGGAAACTCCGTGGAGACCCAGTACTTC

v_gene: TRBV19
d_gene: .
len: 15
abundance: many
j_gene: TRBJ2-2
CDR3aa: CASSPGWGNTGELFF
CDR3nt: TGTGCCAGTAGCCCAGGGTGGGGGAACACCGGGGAGCTGTTTTTT

v_gene: TRBV29-1
d_gene: .
len: 12
abundance: .
j_gene: TRBJ2-1
CDR3aa: CSVTGLGNEQFF
CDR3nt: TGCAGCGTCACAGGCTTAGGCAATGAGCAGTTCTTC

v_gene: TRBV13
d_gene: .
len: 15
abundance: .
j_gene: TRBJ1-4
CDR3aa: CASSFRGPTNAKLFF
CDR3nt: TGTGCCAGCAGCTTTCGGGGGCCAACTAATGCAAAACTGTTTTTT

v_gene: TRBV28
d_gene: .
len: 12
abundance: many
j_gene: TRBJ2-5
CDR3aa: CASSWDSETQYF
CDR3nt: TGTGCCAGCAGTTGGGATTCAGAGACCCAGTACTTC

v_gene: TRBV5-1
d_gene: .
len: 17
abundance: many
j_gene: TRBJ1-6
CDR3aa: CASSLAPADSYNSPLHF
CDR3nt: TGCGCCAGCAGCTTGGCCCCCGCAGACTCCTATAATTCACCCCTCCACTTT

v_gene: TRBV12-3/TRBV12-4
d_gene: TRBD2
len: 14
abundance: .
j_gene: TRBJ2-1
CDR3aa: CASRLAGLYNEQFF
CDR3nt: TGTGCCAGCAGACTAGCGGGGCTCTACAATGAGCAGTTCTTC

v_gene: TRBV7-9
d_gene: TRBD2
len: 14
abundance: many
j_gene: TRBJ2-1
CDR3aa: CASSLWTSRYEQFF
CDR3nt: TGTGCCAGCAGCTTGTGGACTAGTAGGTATGAGCAGTTCTTC

v_gene: TRBV6-1
d_gene: TRBD1
len: 15
abundance: .
j_gene: TRBJ2-4
CDR3aa: CASNPTGGAKNIQYF
CDR3nt: TGTGCCAGCAACCCGACAGGGGGTGCCAAAAACATTCAGTACTTC

v_gene: TRBV24-1
d_gene: .
len: 18
abundance: .
j_gene: TRBJ2-1
CDR3aa: CATSDLYGPPSSYNEQFF
CDR3nt: TGTGCCACCAGTGATTTGTATGGACCCCCGAGCTCCTACAATGAGCAGTTCTTC

v_gene: TRBV5-5
d_gene: .
len: 14
abundance: .
j_gene: TRBJ2-1
CDR3aa: CASSPRPTRDEQFF
CDR3nt: TGTGCCAGCAGCCCCAGACCCACTAGGGATGAGCAGTTCTTC

v_gene: TRBV5-6
d_gene: TRBD1
len: 13
abundance: many
j_gene: TRBJ2-3
CDR3aa: CASSVDRVHTQYF
CDR3nt: TGTGCCAGCAGCGTCGACAGGGTACATACGCAGTATTTT

v_gene: TRBV6-1
d_gene: .
len: 19
abundance: many
j_gene: TRBJ1-5
CDR3aa: CASSYYILGGQNSNQPQHF
CDR3nt: TGTGCCAGCAGCTACTATATTCTGGGGGGCCAGAATAGCAATCAGCCCCAGCATTTT

v_gene: TRBV2
d_gene: .
len: 15
abundance: many
j_gene: TRBJ1-2
CDR3aa: CASSEGGRPGYGYTF
CDR3nt: TGTGCCAGCAGTGAAGGGGGGAGGCCAGGCTATGGCTACACCTTC

v_gene: TRBV15
d_gene: .
len: 16
abundance: many
j_gene: TRBJ2-7
CDR3aa: CATSRAETWSSYEQYF
CDR3nt: TGTGCCACCAGCAGAGCGGAGACCTGGTCCTCCTACGAGCAGTACTTC

v_gene: TRBV7-2
d_gene: TRBD1
len: 16
abundance: many
j_gene: TRBJ1-2
CDR3aa: CASSYAGQGRFAGYTF
CDR3nt: TGTGCCAGCAGCTACGCCGGACAGGGGAGGTTTGCTGGCTACACCTTC

v_gene: TRBV19
d_gene: .
len: 11
abundance: many
j_gene: TRBJ1-2
CDR3aa: CASSNGYGYTF
CDR3nt: TGTGCCAGTAGTAATGGTTATGGCTACACCTTC

v_gene: TRBV27
d_gene: .
len: 15
abundance: many
j_gene: TRBJ2-7
CDR3aa: CASTRGMGSSYEQYF
CDR3nt: TGTGCCAGCACGAGGGGGATGGGTAGCTCCTACGAGCAGTACTTC

v_gene: TRBV2
d_gene: TRBD2
len: 19
abundance: few
j_gene: TRBJ2-4
CDR3aa: CATGLAGGLGSVAKNIQYF
CDR3nt: TGTGCCACCGGACTAGCGGGAGGGCTTGGTTCGGTAGCCAAAAACATTCAGTACTTC

v_gene: TRBV5-1
d_gene: TRBD1
len: 14
abundance: .
j_gene: TRBJ1-2
CDR3aa: CASSSGQGNGGYTF
CDR3nt: TGCGCCAGCAGCTCGGGACAGGGGAATGGAGGCTACACCTTC

v_gene: TRBV5-6
d_gene: .
len: 13
abundance: .
j_gene: TRBJ1-1
CDR3aa: CASSSGWDTEAFF
CDR3nt: TGTGCCAGCAGCTCTGGTTGGGACACTGAAGCTTTCTTT

v_gene: TRBV19
d_gene: TRBD2
len: 15
abundance: .
j_gene: TRBJ2-1
CDR3aa: CASSIGTSGSNEQFF
CDR3nt: TGTGCCAGTAGTATAGGGACTAGCGGGAGCAATGAGCAGTTCTTC

v_gene: TRBV6-1
d_gene: TRBD1
len: 13
abundance: many
j_gene: TRBJ2-7
CDR3aa: CASSKDRNYEQYF
CDR3nt: TGTGCCAGCAGTAAGGACAGGAACTACGAGCAGTACTTC

v_gene: TRBV5-1
d_gene: .
len: 15
abundance: .
j_gene: TRBJ2-5
CDR3aa: CASSWPTGHQETQYF
CDR3nt: TGCGCCAGCAGCTGGCCGACAGGCCACCAAGAGACCCAGTACTTC

v_gene: TRBV24-1
d_gene: TRBD2
len: 14
abundance: many
j_gene: TRBJ2-7
CDR3aa: CATSSSGRAGVQYF
CDR3nt: TGTGCCACCAGTTCTAGCGGGAGGGCCGGGGTGCAGTACTTC